One sample yielded the 12 T cell receptor beta chains listed below, sequenced in a study of a mutant IDH1 vaccine in newly diagnosed glioma (dated by TCRdb to about 2021). Library construction relied on the immunoSEQ multiplex PCR assay. TCRdb re-hosts the immuneACCESS table, in-frame sequences only. Its copies lack some clones; in the studies checked, an unresolved V gene accounts for under half of them, and the cause for the rest is not known. Across this sample there are roughly 120,000 clones, with roughly 78% seen only once. The top ten clonotypes cover 4.5% to 7% of the sample. Antigens for these TCRs are unknown. The time point label of this sample denotes: week 11, during vaccination. A 20-mer mutant IDH1 peptide at 300 micrograms in Montanide made up each vaccine dose, which was injected subcutaneously together with topical imiquimod. Sequenced material: PBMCs, taken from a glioma patient whose treatment included an IDH1 peptide vaccine. Source of these receptors: a man between 40 and 49 years old with glioma.

The rearrangement links TRBV5-1 to TRBJ2-7; no reliable D call. The CDR3 loop spans 11 amino acids. The germline V gene has CDR1 SGHRS and CDR2 YFSETQ. Trimming removed 3 bases from V and 9 bases from J, with 10 bases in between. The CDR3, as DNA: TGCGCCAGCAGCTCAGGTACCGGGCAGTACTTC. It codes for CASSSGTGQYF.

This CDR3 is CASSMLGPGYEQYF. The CDR3 nucleotides are TGTGCCAGCAGCATGCTGGGTCCAGGGTACGAGCAGTACTTC. The V call is TRBV21-1, the J call TRBJ2-7; whether TRBD1, the table's D call, matches the DNA was not checked. TRBV21-1 is a pseudogene. The CDR3 is 14 residues long.

This chain's CDR3 is CASSERTSGVTDTQYF. The CDR3 DNA is TGTGCCAGCAGTGAGCGGACTAGCGGGGTAACAGATACGCAGTATTTT. The chain uses TRBV6-1 and TRBJ2-3; 12 bases are shared with TRBD2. The V gene's germline CDR1 is MNHNS and CDR2 SASEGT. This CDR3 spans 16 amino acids. The V gene end was trimmed by 3 bases and the J gene end by 3 bases; junction bases not matched to a gene: 4.

As regards this clone: One end of the junction fails to match germline, which may point to a read error. The rearrangement uses TRBV7-7 and TRBJ2-6, with TRBD1 identical over 8 bases. Germline CDR1 SSHAT, CDR2 FNYEAQ (reference sequence). CDR3 size: 17 residues. The CDR3 protein is CASSLGTGGTGANVLTF. In DNA, the CDR3 is TGTGCTAGCAGCTTAGGTACAGGGGGAACTGGGGCCAACGTCCTGACTTTC.

The chain carries TRBV6-5 and TRBJ2-5, with D unresolved. The ends were cut back, 6 bases at V and 4 bases at J, with 12 bases in the middle. The CDR3 runs to 13 residues. Per the germline V gene, CDR1 is MNHEY and CDR2 is SVGAGI. DNA for the CDR3: TGTGCCAGCAGCCTTGGTCTCGGAGAGACCCAGTACTTC. Protein: CASSLGLGETQYF.

This clone was detected once. The chain joins TRBV14 to TRBJ2-7; TRBD1 might be the D (5 bases). CDR3 size: 15 residues. Germline loops: CDR1 SGHDN, CDR2 FVKESK. Trimming pared 2 bases from V and 6 bases from J, leaving 17 bases between. This CDR3 is CASSQLPYARAEQYF. CDR3 in DNA: TGTGCCAGCAGCCAACTTCCCTACGCCAGGGCCGAGCAGTACTTC.

The rearrangement links TRBV18 to TRBJ1-3; D unclear. V lost 1 base, J lost 0 bases, and 7 bases lay in between. The CDR3 covers 15 residues. Looked up from germline, CDR1 is KGHSH and CDR2 is LQKENI. The CDR3 loop reads CASSPRTVSGNTIYF. CDR3 sequence (DNA): TGTGCCAGCTCACCACGGACCGTCTCTGGAAACACCATATATTTT.

The V call is TRBV19, the J call TRBJ1-1; no firm D call. CDR3 length: 14 amino acids. Germline V lookup: CDR1 LNHDA, CDR2 SQIVND (reference sequence). V was pared by 7 bases and J by 0 bases, with 12 bases between. The CDR3 DNA sequence: TGTGCCAGTAACATGCTGGAATTGAACACTGAAGCTTTCTTT. The encoded protein is CASNMLELNTEAFF.

The V gene is TRBV7-2, the J gene TRBJ2-7, with 10 bases that match TRBD2. This CDR3 contains 14 residues. V lost 1 base, J lost 12 bases, and 9 bases stayed unmatched. The germline V gene has CDR1 SGHTA and CDR2 FQGNSA. The CDR3 DNA sequence: TGTGCCAGCAGCTTAGATCCTAGCGGGAGAGTAGTGTACTTC. This gives the protein CASSLDPSGRVVYF.

This chain joins TRBV6-5 and TRBJ2-7; D might be TRBD1 (6 bases). CDR1 MNHEY and CDR2 SVGAGI come from the germline V gene. The CDR3 runs to 13 residues. V lost 7 bases, J lost 6 bases, and 16 bases lay in between. CDR3 sequence: CASTSRQVGEQYF. CDR3 DNA: TGTGCCAGCACATCGAGACAGGTGGGCGAGCAGTACTTC.

The chain employs TRBV11-2 and TRBJ1-2, with 10 positions matching TRBD1. Trimming removed 4 bases from V and 4 bases from J; junction bases left unmatched: 3. Germline CDR1 and CDR2: SGHAT and FQNNGV. The CDR3 length is 14 residues. The CDR3 sequence is CASSSTGGVYGYTF. The CDR3 nucleotides read TGTGCCAGCAGCTCGACAGGGGGCGTCTATGGCTACACCTTC.

The chain recombines TRBV10-1 with TRBJ2-1; no definite D call. V was clipped by 4 bases and J by 4 bases, with 2 bases between them. The CDR3 spans 11 residues. Looked up from germline, CDR1 is WNHNN and CDR2 is SYGVQD (reference sequence). CDR3: CASSGYNEQFF. In DNA, the CDR3 is TGCGCCAGCAGTGGATACAATGAGCAGTTCTTC.